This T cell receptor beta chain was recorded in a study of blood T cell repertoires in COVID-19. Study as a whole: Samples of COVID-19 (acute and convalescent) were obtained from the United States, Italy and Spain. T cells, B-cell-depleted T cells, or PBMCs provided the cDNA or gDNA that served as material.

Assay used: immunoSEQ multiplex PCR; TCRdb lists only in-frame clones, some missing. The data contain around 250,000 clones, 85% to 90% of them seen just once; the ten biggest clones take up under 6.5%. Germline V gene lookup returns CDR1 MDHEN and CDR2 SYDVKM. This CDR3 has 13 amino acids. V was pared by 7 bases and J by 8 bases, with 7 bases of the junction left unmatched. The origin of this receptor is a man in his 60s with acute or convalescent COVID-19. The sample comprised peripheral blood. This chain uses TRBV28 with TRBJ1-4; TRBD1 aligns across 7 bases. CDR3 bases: TGTGCCAGCAATCTGGGACAGCTAGAAAAACTGTTTTTT. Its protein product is CASNLGQLEKLFF.